This T cell receptor beta chain was captured in a study of blood T cell repertoires in COVID-19 (dated by TCRdb to the early 2020s). About the full investigation: Samples from collaborators originated in the United States, Italy and Spain and spanned both the acute and convalescent phases of COVID-19. The prospective study material was composed of cDNA or gDNA derived from T cells, B-cell-depleted T cells, or PBMCs. The dataset comprised deeply sampled blood TCRbeta repertoires from subjects exposed to, actively infected with, or recovered from COVID-19. The repertoires were released in a freely available public database intended as a resource for research on the immune response to SARS-CoV-2. Samples were obtained from the ongoing ImmuneRACE study (first 160 participants) and from 1,254 subjects provided by 6 global collaborators. The sample metadata nearly always contained a de-identified subject ID, COVID-19 status, age in years and sex. Where available, HLA class I and class II types were obtained from metadata supplied by the sample provider rather than from assay-based typing. General conclusions and limits of the study: How much clinical and demographic metadata was included differed by source and by participant, and the metadata was provided uncurated.

Whole blood was collected in K2EDTA tubes by collaborating institutions according to the institutions' own protocols. For TCRbeta analysis, collaborator samples were shipped as frozen whole blood, as isolated PBMCs, or as DNA extracted from either sample type. TCRbeta CDR3 regions were amplified from genomic DNA by means of the immunoSEQ Assay, a bias-controlled multiplex PCR. The paper's data handling went like this. The number of nucleated cells in each sample was estimated by amplification of reference gene primers within the assay. To quantify the absolute abundance of each unique TCRbeta CDR3 rearrangement, sequence reads were collapsed and filtered. For each sample, productive Simpson clonality was calculated by taking the square root of Simpson's diversity index across productive rearrangements. In TCRdb, the immuneACCESS table is reduced to in-frame sequences with V and J assigned. These tables do not hold every clone; where another copy was compared, an unresolved V gene accounts for under half, and the others remain unexplained. V, J and clone size are those of that table, while D and trimming were read from the DNA. This sample comprises around 120,000 clones, around 86% of them detected only once. The ten largest make up roughly 29% of the sample.

Regarding this clone: This receptor's antigen is unknown. Base quality data are lacking; no much larger clone is found one base away.

V is shortened by 6 bases, J by 7 bases, and the region joining them spans 12 bases. The germline V gene (reference sequence) sets CDR1 to LNHDA and CDR2 to SQIVND. The CDR3 holds 13 amino acids from the cysteine to the phenylalanine. CDR3 DNA is the only sequence kept; it has 39 bases, read in frame from the first base. The specimen was peripheral blood. The sequence is built from TRBV19 and TRBJ1-4, with TRBD1 perhaps the D gene, on 5 matching bases. This sequence was found in a woman between 70 and 85 years old with acute or convalescent COVID-19. This receptor has the CDR3 CASRSRGSEKLFF. The nucleotide sequence is given as TGTGCCAGTAGATCCCGGGGGAGTGAAAAACTGTTTTTT.